A single sample gave rise to the 6 T cell receptor beta chains below, sequenced in a study of response to subunit inactivated influenza vaccine. TCRdb independently ran MiXCR on the RT-PCR reads; one entry per CDR3 protein. The sample holds some 600,000 distinct CDR3 sequences, 13% to 15% seen once. The sequencing here drew on PBMCs from blood, taken 14 days before vaccination. The source of these receptors is a man aged 50-60 years who received an inactivated influenza vaccine.

Only a few counts were recorded for this clonotype. This sequence joins TRBV20-1 and TRBJ1-6; D is unclear. The CDR3 spans 13 residues. V lost 6 bases to trimming and J lost 0 bases, with 6 bases between them. Germline loops: CDR1 DFQATT, CDR2 SNEGSKA (reference sequence). The CDR3 spells CSAYSSYNSPLHF. The CDR3 coding sequence is TGCAGTGCCTATAGCTCCTATAATTCACCCCTCCACTTT.

J is TRBJ1-2 and V is TRBV9; 7 nucleotides align to TRBD1. The germline V gene has CDR1 SGDLS and CDR2 YYNGEE. The CDR3 is 13 residues long. J was trimmed by 5 bases and V by 4 bases; bases with no gene match: 5. In DNA form, the CDR3 reads TGTGCCAGCAGCCCCCCGACAGGGTATGGCTACACCTTC. It codes for CASSPPTGYGYTF.

The J gene is TRBJ2-3, the V gene TRBV11-2; the match to TRBD2 covers 12 bases. The ends lost 4 bases at V and 4 bases at J; junction bases unmatched: 6. Germline V gives CDR1 SGHAT, CDR2 FQNNGV. The CDR3 sequence is 16 residues long. The CDR3 DNA follows: TGTGCCAGCAGCTCCCAACTAGCGGGGGGCGCAGATACGCAGTATTTT. This translates into CASSSQLAGGADTQYF.

The rearrangement uses TRBV6-2 or TRBV6-3 and TRBJ2-5; D is undetermined. Germline-derived CDR1 and CDR2 are MNHEY and SVGEGT. Trimming removed 1 base at V and 3 bases at J, with 6 bases between. CDR3 length: 13 residues. The CDR3 region has the DNA TGTGCCAGCAGTTACTTCCAGAAAGAGACCCAGTACTTC. Amino acid sequence: CASSYFQKETQYF.

The chain combines TRBV14 with TRBJ2-3, with D unclear. Deletions cut 2 bases from V and 11 bases from J, with 11 bases between. Germline CDR1 and CDR2: SGHDN and FVKESK. The CDR3 runs 12 residues. The CDR3 nucleotides are TGTGCCAGCAGCCAAAGTCACACCTTGCAGTATTTT. Translated, it gives CASSQSHTLQYF.

This clonotype was counted between two and nine times. The genes are TRBV9 and TRBJ2-3; D gene uncertain. The germline V gene encodes CDR1 SGDLS and CDR2 YYNGEE. The CDR3 extends over 15 amino acids. Deletions cut 3 bases from V and 1 base from J, with 12 bases between. Written as DNA, the CDR3 is TGTGCCAGCAGCGCCACCTTTCATCGCACAGATACGCAGTATTTT. It specifies CASSATFHRTDTQYF.